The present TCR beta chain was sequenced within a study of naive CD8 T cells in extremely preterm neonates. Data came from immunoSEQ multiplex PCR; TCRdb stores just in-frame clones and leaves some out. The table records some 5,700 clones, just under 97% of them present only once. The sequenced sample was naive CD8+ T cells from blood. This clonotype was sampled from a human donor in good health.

CDR3 in DNA: TGTGCCAGCAGCTTGTCCTGGAGTTCGAGCACAGATACGCAGTATTTT. Protein product: CASSLSWSSSTDTQYF. This rearrangement joins TRBV5-6 to TRBJ2-3, with D unresolved. V lost 1 base and J 0 bases, leaving 12 bases between the germline ends. Germline V CDR1 and CDR2: SGHDT, YYEEEE. CDR3 length: 16 residues.